This TCR beta chain stems from a study of OX40 agonist ivuxolimab in advanced cancers. Overall study: From 23 to 79 years was the age range, with a mean of roughly 64 years, and 65% to 90% were male.

In the case of this clone: Its antigen remains unidentified.

General study findings and limits: At doses 0.1 to 3.0 mg/kg, CD4+ and CD8+ clones expanded. Determination of antigen specificity was not performed for the expanded peripheral T cells. Some patients without response likewise showed low normalized clonal expansion.

Clones were read by immunoSEQ multiplex PCR, and TCRdb kept only the in-frame ones, dropping some. The sample yields 120,000 or so clones, over 85% seen once. The TCR was taken from an adult with an advanced solid tumor such as melanoma, head and neck, liver or kidney cancer. The sample consisted of CD4+ or CD8+ T cells sorted from blood, taken in a trial of the OX40 agonist ivuxolimab.

In DNA form, the CDR3 reads TGTGCCAGTACGATAGGTGGTTTTGGGGGTGAAGCTTTCTTT. This translates into CASTIGGFGGEAFF. The rearrangement links TRBV19 to TRBJ1-1; a possible D gene is TRBD1 (5 bases). CDR1 LNHDA and CDR2 SQIVND come from the germline V gene (reference sequence). The CDR3 contains 14 residues. V lost 7 bases and J lost 7, with 19 bases in between.